Detailed here is one T cell receptor beta chain. Authors of the study amplified TCR beta CDR3 regions from RNA transcripts. Primed by the HTBI set, a first-round RT-PCR was run on the TCR CDR3. TCRdb redid the calling of the multiplex PCR reads with MiXCR, one entry per CDR3 protein. The sample has hundreds of thousands of distinct CDR3 sequences; over 35% are singletons. The CDR3 loop spans 14 amino acids. Trimming shortened V by 3 bases and J by 6 bases, and 14 bases separated the two germline ends. The germline V gene encodes CDR1 MNHEY and CDR2 SMNVEV (reference sequence). The data belong to a study of T cells in Graves' hyperthyroidism and ophthalmopathy.

Specimen: blood. The chain recombines TRBV27 with TRBJ1-1; no reliable D call. The origin of this receptor is a woman aged 40 to 50 with Graves' hyperthyroidism. For the CDR3, the DNA is TGTGCCAGCAGTTTCGGGAGGCAGATATCTGAAGCTTTCTTT. It specifies CASSFGRQISEAFF.